A selection of T cell receptor beta chains follows, all from one sample in a study of blood T cell repertoires in COVID-19. Data came from immunoSEQ multiplex PCR; TCRdb stores just in-frame clones and leaves some out. The profile shows tens of thousands of clones, 92% of them singletons. Material: peripheral blood. All receptors derive from a man in his forties or fifties with active COVID-19. Both conserved end residues are part of each CDR3. D genes are given only for firm matches. Some rows have no size entry. The others give once, few or many, or a class for an expanded clone.

TRBV7-9	TRBD2	TRBJ2-1	16	-	CASSGPGTSGGEEQFF
TRBV28	TRBD1	TRBJ2-7	16	-	CASSLDAGTGHTQQYF
TRBV5-4	TRBD2	TRBJ2-6	15	-	CASSSGGAGANVLTF
TRBV6-2/TRBV6-3	TRBD2	TRBJ2-2	17	-	CASSYGTSGTITGELFF
TRBV11-2	-	TRBJ1-6	15	-	CASSKNRDSNSPLHF
TRBV27	TRBD1	TRBJ2-7	14	once	CASSQQGSYYEQYF
TRBV10-3	-	TRBJ1-5	15	-	CAIKAGGGESQPQHF
TRBV7-8	TRBD2	TRBJ2-2	15	-	CASSPGGINTGELFF
TRBV2	-	TRBJ2-2	16	-	CASSRDKVTNTGELFF
TRBV4-1	TRBD2	TRBJ2-1	15	-	CASSPSSGAYNEQFF
TRBV30	-	TRBJ2-1	12	once	CAWASGRDEQFF
TRBV2	-	TRBJ1-1	14	-	CASSLGGENTEAFF
TRBV5-6	-	TRBJ2-2	13	-	CASSHQTREGLFF